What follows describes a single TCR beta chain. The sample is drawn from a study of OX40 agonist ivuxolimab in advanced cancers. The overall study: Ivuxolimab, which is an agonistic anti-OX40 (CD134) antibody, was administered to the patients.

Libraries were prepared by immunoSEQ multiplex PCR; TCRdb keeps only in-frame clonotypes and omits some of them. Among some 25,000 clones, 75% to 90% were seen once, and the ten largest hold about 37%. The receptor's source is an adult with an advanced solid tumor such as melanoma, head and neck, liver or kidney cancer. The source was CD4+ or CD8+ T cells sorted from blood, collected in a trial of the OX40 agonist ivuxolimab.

This CDR3 reads CASWVEGKLFF. As DNA, the CDR3 is TGTGCCAGTTGGGTGGAAGGAAAACTGTTTTTT. The genes are TRBV6-6 and TRBJ1-4; D gene ambiguous. This CDR3 comprises 11 residues. Germline V gene sequence: CDR1 MNHNY, CDR2 SVGAGI (reference sequence). V was clipped by 9 bases and J by 10 bases, with 12 bases between them.